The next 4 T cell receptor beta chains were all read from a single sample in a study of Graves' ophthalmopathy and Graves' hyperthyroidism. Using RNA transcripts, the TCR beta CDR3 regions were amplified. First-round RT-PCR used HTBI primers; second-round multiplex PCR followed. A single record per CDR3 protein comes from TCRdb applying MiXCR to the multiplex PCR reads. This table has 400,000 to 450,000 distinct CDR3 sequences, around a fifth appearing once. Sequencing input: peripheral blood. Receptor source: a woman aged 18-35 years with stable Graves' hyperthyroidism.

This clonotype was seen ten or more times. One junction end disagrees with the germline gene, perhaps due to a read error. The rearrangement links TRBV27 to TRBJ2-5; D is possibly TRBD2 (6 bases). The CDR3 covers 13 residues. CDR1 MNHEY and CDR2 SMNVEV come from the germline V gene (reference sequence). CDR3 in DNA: TGTGCCGGCAGTTTGGAGGGCCAAGAGACCCAGTACTTC. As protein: CAGSLEGQETQYF.

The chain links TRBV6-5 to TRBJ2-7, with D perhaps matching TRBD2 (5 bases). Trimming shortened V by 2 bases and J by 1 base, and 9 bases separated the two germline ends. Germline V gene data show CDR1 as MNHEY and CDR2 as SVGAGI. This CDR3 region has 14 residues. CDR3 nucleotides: TGTGCCAGCAGTTACAGGCGGGTGTCCTACGAGCAGTACTTC. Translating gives CASSYRRVSYEQYF.

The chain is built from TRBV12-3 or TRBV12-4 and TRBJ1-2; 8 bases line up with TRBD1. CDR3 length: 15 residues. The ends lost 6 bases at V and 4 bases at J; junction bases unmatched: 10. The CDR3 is CASSSWDRPSYGYTF. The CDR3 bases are TGTGCCAGCAGCTCCTGGGACAGGCCAAGCTATGGCTACACCTTC.

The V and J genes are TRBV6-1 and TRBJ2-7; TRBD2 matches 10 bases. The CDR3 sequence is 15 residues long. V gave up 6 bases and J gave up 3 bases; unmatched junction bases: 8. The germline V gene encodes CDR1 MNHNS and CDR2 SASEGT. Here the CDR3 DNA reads TGTGCCAGCAGCCGAAGCGGGAGGGACTTCTACGAGCAGTACTTC. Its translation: CASSRSGRDFYEQYF.